The clone carrying this TCR beta chain was recorded many times. These data belong to a study of T cells in Graves' hyperthyroidism and ophthalmopathy. What was amplified from RNA transcripts were TCR beta CDR3 regions. The study used the HTBI primer set for a first-round RT-PCR of the TCR CDR3. TCRdb reprocessed the multiplex PCR reads with MiXCR, giving one entry per CDR3 protein. The table includes roughly 100,000 distinct CDR3 sequences, 45% to 50% detected once. V was cut by 1 base and J by 2 bases, with 7 bases left in between. This CDR3 comprises 14 residues. Germline CDR1 and CDR2: SGHVS and FQNEAQ.

The sequenced sample consisted of blood. The sequence was collected from a man aged 35-49 years with Graves' hyperthyroidism. The gene calls are TRBV7-8 and TRBJ2-3; TRBD2 is a possible D gene (5 bases). The CDR3 DNA is TGTGCCAGCAGCTTAGATAGCGCCACAGATACGCAGTATTTT. Its translation is CASSLDSATDTQYF.